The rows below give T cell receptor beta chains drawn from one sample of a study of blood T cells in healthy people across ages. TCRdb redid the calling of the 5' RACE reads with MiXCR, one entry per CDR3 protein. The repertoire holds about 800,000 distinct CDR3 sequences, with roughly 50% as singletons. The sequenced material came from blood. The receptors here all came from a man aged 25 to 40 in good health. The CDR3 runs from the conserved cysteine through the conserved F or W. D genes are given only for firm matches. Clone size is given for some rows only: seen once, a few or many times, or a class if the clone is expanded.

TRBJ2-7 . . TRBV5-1 CASSLVEQYF TGCGCCAGCAGCTTGGTCGAGCAGTACTTC
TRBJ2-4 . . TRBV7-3 CASSLTGAGPQNIQYF TGTGCCAGCAGCTTAACAGGCGCAGGGCCCCAAAACATTCAGTACTTC
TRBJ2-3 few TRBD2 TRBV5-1 CASSLPRGGTTDTQYF TGCGCCAGCAGCCTCCCCCGGGGGGGAACCACAGATACGCAGTATTTT
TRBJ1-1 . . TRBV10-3 CAISETPNTEAFF TGTGCCATCAGTGAGACACCTAACACTGAAGCTTTCTTT
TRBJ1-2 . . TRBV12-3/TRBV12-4 CASSFRGERGYTF TGTGCCAGCAGTTTCCGGGGGGAGAGGGGCTACACCTTC
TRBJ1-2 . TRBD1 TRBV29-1 CSVEGGQGHSNYGYTF TGCAGCGTTGAAGGGGGACAGGGGCACTCTAACTATGGCTACACCTTC
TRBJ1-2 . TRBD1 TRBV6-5 CASRSRGLDYGYTF TGTGCCAGCAGATCCAGGGGGCTCGACTATGGCTACACCTTC
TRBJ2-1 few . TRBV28 CASSLTGSNEQFF TGTGCCAGCAGTTTAACTGGTTCCAATGAGCAGTTCTTC
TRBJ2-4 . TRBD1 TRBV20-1 CSATRDRAIKEQYF TGCAGTGCGACGAGGGACAGGGCTATTAAGGAGCAGTACTTC
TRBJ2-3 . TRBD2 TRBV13 CASSLLASGGTDTQYF TGTGCCAGCAGCTTATTGGCTAGCGGGGGAACAGATACGCAGTATTTT
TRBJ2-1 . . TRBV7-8 CASSLARTSGYNEQFF TGTGCCAGCAGCTTAGCCAGAACCAGCGGGTACAATGAGCAGTTCTTC
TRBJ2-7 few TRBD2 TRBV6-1 CASSQLSGRAVGGEQYF TGTGCCAGCAGTCAACTAAGCGGGAGGGCCGTCGGTGGAGAGCAGTACTTC
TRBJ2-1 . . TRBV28 CASMRLAGSYNEQFF TGTGCCAGCATGAGATTAGCTGGGAGCTACAATGAGCAGTTCTTC
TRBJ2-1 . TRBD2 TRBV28 CASRGAGGFNEQFF TGTGCCAGCAGAGGAGCGGGGGGATTTAATGAGCAGTTCTTC
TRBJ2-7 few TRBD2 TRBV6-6 CASRGLAGFYEQYF TGTGCCAGCAGGGGACTAGCTGGTTTCTACGAGCAGTACTTC
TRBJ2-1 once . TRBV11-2 CASSLDEAGTDNEQFF TGTGCCAGCAGCTTAGATGAGGCAGGGACCGACAATGAGCAGTTCTTC